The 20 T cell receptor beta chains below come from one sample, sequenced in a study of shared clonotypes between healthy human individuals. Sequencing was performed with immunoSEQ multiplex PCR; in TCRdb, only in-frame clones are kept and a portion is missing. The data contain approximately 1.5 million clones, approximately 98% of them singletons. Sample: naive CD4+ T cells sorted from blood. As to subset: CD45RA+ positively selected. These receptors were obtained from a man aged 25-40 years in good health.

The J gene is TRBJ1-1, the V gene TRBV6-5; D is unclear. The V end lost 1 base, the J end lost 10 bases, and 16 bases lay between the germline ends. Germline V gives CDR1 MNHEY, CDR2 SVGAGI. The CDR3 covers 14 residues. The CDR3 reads CASSYFDPRSPAFF. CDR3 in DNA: TGTGCCAGCAGTTACTTCGACCCACGGTCCCCAGCTTTCTTT.

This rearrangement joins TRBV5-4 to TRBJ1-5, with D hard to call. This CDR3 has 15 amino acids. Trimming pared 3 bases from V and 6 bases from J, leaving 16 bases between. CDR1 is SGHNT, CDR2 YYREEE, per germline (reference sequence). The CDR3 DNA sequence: TGTGCCAGCAGCTCGGACGGATTGTTCGGTCAGCCCCAGCATTTT. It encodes CASSSDGLFGQPQHF.

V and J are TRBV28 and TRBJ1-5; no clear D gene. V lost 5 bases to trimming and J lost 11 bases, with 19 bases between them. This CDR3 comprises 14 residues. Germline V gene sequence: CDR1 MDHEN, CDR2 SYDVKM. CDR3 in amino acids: CASSRTGPPGTQHF. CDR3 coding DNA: TGTGCCAGCAGTCGTACCGGGCCCCCGGGAACCCAGCATTTT.

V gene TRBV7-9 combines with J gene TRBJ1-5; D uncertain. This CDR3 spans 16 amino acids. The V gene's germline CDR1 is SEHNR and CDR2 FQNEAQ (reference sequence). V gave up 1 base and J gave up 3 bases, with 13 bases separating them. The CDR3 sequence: CASSLGTGSVNQPQHF. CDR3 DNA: TGTGCCAGCAGCTTAGGTACCGGGTCCGTCAATCAGCCCCAGCATTTT.

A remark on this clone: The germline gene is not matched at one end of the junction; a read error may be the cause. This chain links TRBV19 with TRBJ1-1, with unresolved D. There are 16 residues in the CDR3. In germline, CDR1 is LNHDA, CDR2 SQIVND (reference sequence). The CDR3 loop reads CASSVEAGDLNTEAFF. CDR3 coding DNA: TGTGCCAGTAGTGTAGAGGCAGGAGATTTGAACACTGAAGCTTTCTTT.

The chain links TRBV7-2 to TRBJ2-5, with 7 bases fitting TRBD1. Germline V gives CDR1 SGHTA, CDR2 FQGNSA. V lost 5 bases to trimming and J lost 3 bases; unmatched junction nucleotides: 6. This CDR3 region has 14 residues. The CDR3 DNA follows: TGTGCCAGCAGCATGGGACAGCAAAAAGAGACCCAGTACTTC. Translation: CASSMGQQKETQYF.

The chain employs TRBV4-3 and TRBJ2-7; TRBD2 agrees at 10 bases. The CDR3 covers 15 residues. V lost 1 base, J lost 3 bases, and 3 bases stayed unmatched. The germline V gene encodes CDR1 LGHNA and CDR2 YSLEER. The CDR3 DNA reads TGCGCCAGCAGCCAAGTCCTAGCGGGAGTCTACGAGCAGTACTTC. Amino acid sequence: CASSQVLAGVYEQYF.

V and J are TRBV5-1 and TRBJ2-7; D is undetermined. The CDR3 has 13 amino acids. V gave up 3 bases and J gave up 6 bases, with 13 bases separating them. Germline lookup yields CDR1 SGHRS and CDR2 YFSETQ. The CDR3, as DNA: TGCGCCAGCAGCTCCGGCAGGCCTCTCGAGCAGTACTTC. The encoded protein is CASSSGRPLEQYF.

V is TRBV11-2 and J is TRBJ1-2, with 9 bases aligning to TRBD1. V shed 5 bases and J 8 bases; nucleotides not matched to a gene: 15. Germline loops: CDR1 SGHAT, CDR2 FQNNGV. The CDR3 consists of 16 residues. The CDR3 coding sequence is TGTGCCAGCAGCCCGGGACAGGGATTCATCTATTACGGCTACACCTTC. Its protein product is CASSPGQGFIYYGYTF.

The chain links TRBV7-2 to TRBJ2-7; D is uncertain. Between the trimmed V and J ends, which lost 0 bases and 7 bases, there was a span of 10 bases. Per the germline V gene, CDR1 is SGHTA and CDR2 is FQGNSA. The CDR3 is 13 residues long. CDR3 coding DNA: TGTGCCAGCAGCTTAGCGATGGTACAGGAGCAGTACTTC. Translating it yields CASSLAMVQEQYF.

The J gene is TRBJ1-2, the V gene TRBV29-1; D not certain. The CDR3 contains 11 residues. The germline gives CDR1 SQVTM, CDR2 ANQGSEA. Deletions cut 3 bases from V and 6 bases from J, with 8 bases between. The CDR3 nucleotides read TGCAGCGTTGACGGGTCTGATGGCTACACCTTC. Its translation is CSVDGSDGYTF.

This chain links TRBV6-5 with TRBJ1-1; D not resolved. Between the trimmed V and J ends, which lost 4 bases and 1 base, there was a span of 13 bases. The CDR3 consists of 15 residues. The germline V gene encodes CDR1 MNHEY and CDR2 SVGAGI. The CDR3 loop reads CASSLDIYGNTEAFF. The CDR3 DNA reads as TGTGCCAGCAGTTTAGACATCTACGGGAACACTGAAGCTTTCTTT.

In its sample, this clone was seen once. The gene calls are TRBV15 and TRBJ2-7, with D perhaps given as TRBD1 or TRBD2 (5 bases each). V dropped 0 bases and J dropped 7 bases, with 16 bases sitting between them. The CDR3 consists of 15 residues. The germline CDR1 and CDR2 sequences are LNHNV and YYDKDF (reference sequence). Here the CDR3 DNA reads TGTGCCACCAGCAGAGAATTAACCGGGACGGGGGAGCAGTACTTC. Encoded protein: CATSRELTGTGEQYF.

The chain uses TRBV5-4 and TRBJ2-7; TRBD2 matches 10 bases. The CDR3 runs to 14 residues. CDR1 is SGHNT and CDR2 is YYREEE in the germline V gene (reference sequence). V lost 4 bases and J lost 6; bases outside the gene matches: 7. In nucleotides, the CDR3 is TGTGCCAGCAGCGGGGATTGGACTAGCGGCGAGCAGTACTTC. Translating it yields CASSGDWTSGEQYF.

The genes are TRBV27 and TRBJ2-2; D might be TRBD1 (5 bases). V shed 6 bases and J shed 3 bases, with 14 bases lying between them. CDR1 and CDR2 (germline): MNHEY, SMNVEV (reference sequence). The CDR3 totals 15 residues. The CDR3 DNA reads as TGTGCCAGCAGAAAGACAGTCGTTGACACCGGGGAGCTGTTTTTT. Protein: CASRKTVVDTGELFF.

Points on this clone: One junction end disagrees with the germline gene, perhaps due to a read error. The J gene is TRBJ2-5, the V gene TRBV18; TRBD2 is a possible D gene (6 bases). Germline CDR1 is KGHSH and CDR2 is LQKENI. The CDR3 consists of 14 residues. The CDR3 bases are TGTGCCAGCTCACACCTGACCTCCCGGGAGATCCAGTACTTC. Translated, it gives CASSHLTSREIQYF. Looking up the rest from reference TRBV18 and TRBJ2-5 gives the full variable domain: NAGVMQNPRHLVRRRGQEARLRCSPMKGHSHVYWYRQLPEEGLKFMVYLQKENIIDESGMPKERFSAEFPKEGPSILRIQQVVRGDSAAYFCASSHLTSREIQYFGPGTRLLVL.

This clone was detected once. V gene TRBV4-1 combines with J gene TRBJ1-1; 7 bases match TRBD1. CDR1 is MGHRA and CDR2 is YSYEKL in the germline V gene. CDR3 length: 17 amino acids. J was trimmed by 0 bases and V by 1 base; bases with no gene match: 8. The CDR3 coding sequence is TGCGCCAGCAGCCAAGTCACAGGGGCCCCCATGAACACTGAAGCTTTCTTT. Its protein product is CASSQVTGAPMNTEAFF.

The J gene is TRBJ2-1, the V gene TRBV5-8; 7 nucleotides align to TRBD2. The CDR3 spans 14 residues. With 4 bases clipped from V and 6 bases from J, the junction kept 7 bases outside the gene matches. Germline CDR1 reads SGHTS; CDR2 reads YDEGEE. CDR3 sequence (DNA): TGTGCCAGCAGCGCTTCCGGGACTATCAATGAGCAGTTCTTC. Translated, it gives CASSASGTINEQFF.

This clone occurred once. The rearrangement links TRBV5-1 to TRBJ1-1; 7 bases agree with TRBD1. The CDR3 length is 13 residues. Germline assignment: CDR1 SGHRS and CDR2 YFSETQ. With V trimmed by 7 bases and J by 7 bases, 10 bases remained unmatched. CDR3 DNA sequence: TGCGCCAGCGCAACCGGGACAGCGCTTGAAGCTTTCTTT. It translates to CASATGTALEAFF.

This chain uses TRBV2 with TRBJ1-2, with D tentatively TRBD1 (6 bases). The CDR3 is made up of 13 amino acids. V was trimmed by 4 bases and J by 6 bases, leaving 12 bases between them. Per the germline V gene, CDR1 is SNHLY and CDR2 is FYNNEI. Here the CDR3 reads CASSVVPGDGYTF. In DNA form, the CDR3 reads TGTGCCAGCAGTGTTGTCCCAGGGGATGGCTACACCTTC.